One sample yielded the 6 T cell receptor beta chains listed below, sequenced in a study of shared clonotypes between healthy human individuals. Clones were read by immunoSEQ multiplex PCR, and TCRdb kept only the in-frame ones, dropping some. The sample yields under 1 million clones, 96% seen once. Only CD45RO-negative cells positively selected for CCR7 counted as naive CD8 cells, so terminally differentiated effector memory CD45RA+ cells were excluded. The material sequenced was naive CD8+ T cells sorted from blood. These receptors all stem from a man in his thirties or forties in good health.

This chain joins TRBV7-9 and TRBJ2-1; no clear D gene. Germline CDR1 is SEHNR and CDR2 is FQNEAQ (reference sequence). The CDR3 consists of 15 residues. Trimming removed 1 base from V and 5 bases from J, with 12 bases in between. As DNA, the CDR3 is TGTGCCAGCAGCTTAGTTGCGTCCTTAAACAATGAGCAGTTCTTC. This encodes CASSLVASLNNEQFF.

The chain couples TRBV28 to TRBJ2-7; D is tentatively TRBD1 or TRBD2 (6 bases each). This CDR3 is 17 amino acids long. Germline V lookup: CDR1 MDHEN, CDR2 SYDVKM. V gave up 6 bases and J gave up 0 bases, with 21 bases separating them. The CDR3 sequence: CASRTPTDRGRSYEQYF. The CDR3 coding sequence is TGTGCCAGCAGGACCCCGACCGACCGGGGGCGCTCCTACGAGCAGTACTTC.

A single count supports this clone. The chain uses TRBV7-2 and TRBJ1-5; possible D gene TRBD1, 6 bases. With 1 base removed from V and 7 bases from J, the gap between germline ends came to 14 bases. CDR3 length: 15 residues. The germline V gene has CDR1 SGHTA and CDR2 FQGNSA. The DNA for the CDR3 is TGTGCCAGCAGCTTAGGGCAAGGGGGGAGCCAGCCCCAGCATTTT. It is translated as CASSLGQGGSQPQHF.

The V gene is TRBV4-1, the J gene TRBJ2-7; the D gene is possibly TRBD1 (6 bases). The V gene lost 0 bases and the J gene lost 3 bases, with 9 bases spanning the gap. CDR1 is MGHRA and CDR2 is YSYEKL in the germline V gene. This CDR3 has 14 amino acids. The CDR3 coding sequence is TGCGCCAGCAGCCAAGATCCGGGACACTACGAGCAGTACTTC. It codes for CASSQDPGHYEQYF.

The chain links TRBV9 to TRBJ2-4, with a tentative D call TRBD1 (5 bases). The CDR3 is 15 residues long. Per the germline V gene, CDR1 is SGDLS and CDR2 is YYNGEE. V was pared by 4 bases and J by 3 bases, with 14 bases between. The CDR3 here is CASSPDDRDKNIQYF. The CDR3 DNA reads as TGTGCCAGCAGCCCAGACGACAGAGACAAAAACATTCAGTACTTC.

On this clone: This sample also contains other DNA sequences that code for the same CDR3. The rearrangement uses TRBV7-9 and TRBJ2-7; D gene unclear. The V end was cut by 0 bases, the J end by 0 bases, with 3 bases between. Germline loops: CDR1 SEHNR, CDR2 FQNEAQ (reference sequence). This CDR3 comprises 13 residues. The CDR3 coding sequence is TGTGCCAGCAGCTTAGCATCCTCCTACGAGCAGTACTTC. Translated: CASSLASSYEQYF.